This TCR beta chain is from a study of T-cell reconstitution after alpha-beta-depleted transplantation in children. In its sample, this clonotype was seen many times. The V end was cut by 8 bases, the J end by 4 bases, with 28 bases between. The CDR3 spans 17 residues. Germline CDR1 is SQVTM and CDR2 is ANQGSEA. Library preparation (for TCRbeta) was performed with unique molecular identifiers. Each CDR3 protein is one row after TCRdb ran MiXCR on the PCR reads. The repertoire holds approximately 590,000 distinct CDR3 sequences, with roughly a tenth as singletons. The sequence came from a human donor who donated a stem cell graft to a child with acute myeloid leukemia. The chain recombines TRBV29-1 with TRBJ2-3; no clear D. Source: PBMCs from the stem cell graft donor, taken from the stem cell graft. The CDR3 coding sequence is TGCAGCAATCTCCCCGACCGGTCGGCTTATAGGCCAGATACGCAGTATTTT. It specifies CSNLPDRSAYRPDTQYF.